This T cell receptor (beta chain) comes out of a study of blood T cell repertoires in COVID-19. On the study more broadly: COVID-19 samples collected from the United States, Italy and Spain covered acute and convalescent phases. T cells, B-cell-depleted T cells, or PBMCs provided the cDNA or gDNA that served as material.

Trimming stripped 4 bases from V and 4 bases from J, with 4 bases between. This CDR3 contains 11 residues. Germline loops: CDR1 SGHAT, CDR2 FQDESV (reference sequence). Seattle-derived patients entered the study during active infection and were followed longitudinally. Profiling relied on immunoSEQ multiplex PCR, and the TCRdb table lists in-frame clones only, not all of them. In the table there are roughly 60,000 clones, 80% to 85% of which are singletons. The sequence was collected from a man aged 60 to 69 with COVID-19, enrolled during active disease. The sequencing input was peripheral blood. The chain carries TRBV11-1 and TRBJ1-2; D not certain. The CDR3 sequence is CASSSRYGYTF. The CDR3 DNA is TGTGCCAGCAGCTCCCGCTATGGCTACACCTTC.